Sequencing of this T cell receptor beta chain was carried out in a study of T cell changes during pregnancy in multiple sclerosis. TCRdb keeps only in-frame clones here, not all; method: immunoSEQ multiplex PCR. The table lists 61,000 or so clones, around 95% of them singletons. The germline V gene encodes CDR1 PRHDT and CDR2 FYEKMQ (reference sequence). The V and J ends lost 3 bases and 1 base respectively, with 9 bases between them. CDR3 length: 14 residues. This TCR came from a female donor with multiple sclerosis, enrolled in a pregnancy study. The starting material was CD4+ T cells from peripheral blood mononuclear cells, obtained before pregnancy. The chain couples TRBV13 to TRBJ2-5, with D maybe TRBD1 (5 bases). The CDR3 region is CASSFGQGQETQYF. CDR3 DNA sequence: TGTGCCAGCAGCTTCGGGCAGGGCCAAGAGACCCAGTACTTC.